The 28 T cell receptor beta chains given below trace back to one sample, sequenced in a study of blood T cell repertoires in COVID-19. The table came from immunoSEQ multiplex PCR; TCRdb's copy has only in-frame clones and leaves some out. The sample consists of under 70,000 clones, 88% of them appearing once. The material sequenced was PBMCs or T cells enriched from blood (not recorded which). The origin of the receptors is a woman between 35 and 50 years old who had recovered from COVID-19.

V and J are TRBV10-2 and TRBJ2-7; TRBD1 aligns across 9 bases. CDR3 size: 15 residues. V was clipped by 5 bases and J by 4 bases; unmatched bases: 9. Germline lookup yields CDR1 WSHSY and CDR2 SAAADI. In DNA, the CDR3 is TGCGCCAGCAGTCTAACGGGGACAGGGACTTACGAGCAGTACTTC. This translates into CASSLTGTGTYEQYF.

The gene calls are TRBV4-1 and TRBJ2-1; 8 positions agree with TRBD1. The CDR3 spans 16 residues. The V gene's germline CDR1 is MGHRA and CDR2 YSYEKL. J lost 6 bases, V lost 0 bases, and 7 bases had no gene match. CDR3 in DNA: TGCGCCAGCAGCCAAGATCAAGGACAGGGAGTCAATGAGCAGTTCTTC. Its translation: CASSQDQGQGVNEQFF.

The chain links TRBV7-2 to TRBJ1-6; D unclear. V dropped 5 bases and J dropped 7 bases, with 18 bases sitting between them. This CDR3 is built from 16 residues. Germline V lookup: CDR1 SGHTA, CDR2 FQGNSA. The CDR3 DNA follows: TGTGCCAGCAGCACAGATGCTGGGTACAACAATTCACCCCTCCACTTT. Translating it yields CASSTDAGYNNSPLHF.

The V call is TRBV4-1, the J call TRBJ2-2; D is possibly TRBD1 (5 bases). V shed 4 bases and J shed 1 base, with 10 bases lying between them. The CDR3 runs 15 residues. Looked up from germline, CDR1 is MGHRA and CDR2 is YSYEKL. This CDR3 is CASSLVTGNTGELFF. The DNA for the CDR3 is TGCGCCAGCAGCCTCGTTACAGGGAACACCGGGGAGCTGTTTTTT.

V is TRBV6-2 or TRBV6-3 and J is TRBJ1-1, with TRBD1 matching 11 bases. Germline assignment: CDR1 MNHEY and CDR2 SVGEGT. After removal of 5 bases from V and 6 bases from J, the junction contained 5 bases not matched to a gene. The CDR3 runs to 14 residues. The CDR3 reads CASSPDRGLSEAFF. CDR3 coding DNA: TGTGCCAGCAGTCCGGACAGGGGGCTGTCTGAAGCTTTCTTT.

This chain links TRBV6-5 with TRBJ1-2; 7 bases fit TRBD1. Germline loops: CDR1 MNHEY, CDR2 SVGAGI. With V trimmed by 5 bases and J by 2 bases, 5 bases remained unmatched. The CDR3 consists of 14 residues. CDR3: CASSLQGENYGYTF. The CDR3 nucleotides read TGTGCCAGCAGTCTCCAGGGGGAGAACTATGGCTACACCTTC.

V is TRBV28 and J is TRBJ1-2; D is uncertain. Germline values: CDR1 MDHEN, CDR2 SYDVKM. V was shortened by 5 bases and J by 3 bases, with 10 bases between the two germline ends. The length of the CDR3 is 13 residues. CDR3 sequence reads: CASSPYGYYGYTF. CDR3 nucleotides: TGTGCCAGCAGTCCCTACGGGTACTATGGCTACACCTTC.

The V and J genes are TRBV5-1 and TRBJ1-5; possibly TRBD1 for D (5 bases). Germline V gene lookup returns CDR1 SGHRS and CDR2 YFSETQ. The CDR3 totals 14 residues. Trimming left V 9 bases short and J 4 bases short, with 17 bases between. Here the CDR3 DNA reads TGCGCCACCAAGAGCACGGGGGATAATCAGCCCCAGCATTTT. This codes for CATKSTGDNQPQHF.

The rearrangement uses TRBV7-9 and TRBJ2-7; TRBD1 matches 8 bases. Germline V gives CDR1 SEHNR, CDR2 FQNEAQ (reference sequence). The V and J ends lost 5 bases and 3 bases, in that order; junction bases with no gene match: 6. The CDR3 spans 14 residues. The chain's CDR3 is CASSRQGTGYEQYF. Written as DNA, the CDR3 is TGTGCCAGCAGCAGGCAAGGGACAGGCTACGAGCAGTACTTC. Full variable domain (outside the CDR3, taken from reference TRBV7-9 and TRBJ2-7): DTGVSQNPRHKITKRGQNVTFRCDPISEHNRLYWYRQTLGQGPEFLTYFQNEAQLEKSRLLSDRFSAERPKGSFSTLEIQRTEQGDSAMYLCASSRQGTGYEQYFGPGTRLTVT.

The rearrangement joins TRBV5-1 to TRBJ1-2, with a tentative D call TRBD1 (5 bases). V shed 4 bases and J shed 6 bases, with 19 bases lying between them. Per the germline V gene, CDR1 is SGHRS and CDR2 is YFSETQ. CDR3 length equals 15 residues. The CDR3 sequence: CASSPSTEFSHGYTF. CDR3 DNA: TGCGCCAGCAGCCCTTCGACAGAGTTCTCTCATGGCTACACCTTC.

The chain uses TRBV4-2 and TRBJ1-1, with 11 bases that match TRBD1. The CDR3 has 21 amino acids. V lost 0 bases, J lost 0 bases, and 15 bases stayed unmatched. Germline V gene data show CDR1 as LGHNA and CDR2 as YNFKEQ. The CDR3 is CASSQDKRFGTGGSMNTEAFF. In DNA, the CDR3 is TGTGCCAGCAGCCAAGATAAAAGGTTCGGGACAGGGGGTTCGATGAACACTGAAGCTTTCTTT.

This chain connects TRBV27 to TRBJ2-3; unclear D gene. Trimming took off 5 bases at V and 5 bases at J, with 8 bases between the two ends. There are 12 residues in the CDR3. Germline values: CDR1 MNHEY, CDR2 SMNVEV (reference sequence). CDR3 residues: CASSPRLDTQYF. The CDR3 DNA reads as TGTGCCAGCAGTCCCCGTTTAGATACGCAGTATTTT.

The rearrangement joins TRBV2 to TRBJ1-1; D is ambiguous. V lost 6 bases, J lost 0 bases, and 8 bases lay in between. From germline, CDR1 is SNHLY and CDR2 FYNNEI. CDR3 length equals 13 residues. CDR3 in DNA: TGTGCCAGCAGGGCCATCTTGAACACTGAAGCTTTCTTT. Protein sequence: CASRAILNTEAFF.

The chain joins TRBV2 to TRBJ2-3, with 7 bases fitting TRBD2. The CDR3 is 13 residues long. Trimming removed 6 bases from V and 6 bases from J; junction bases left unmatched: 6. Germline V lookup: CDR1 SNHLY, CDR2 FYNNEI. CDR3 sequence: CASRDGGMDTQYF. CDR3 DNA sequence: TGTGCCAGCAGGGACGGGGGGATGGATACGCAGTATTTT. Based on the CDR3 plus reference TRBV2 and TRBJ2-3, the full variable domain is EPEVTQTPSHQVTQMGQEVILRCVPISNHLYFYWYRQILGQKVEFLVSFYNNEISEKSEIFDDQFSVERPDGSNFTLKIRSTKLEDSAMYFCASRDGGMDTQYFGPGTRLTVL.

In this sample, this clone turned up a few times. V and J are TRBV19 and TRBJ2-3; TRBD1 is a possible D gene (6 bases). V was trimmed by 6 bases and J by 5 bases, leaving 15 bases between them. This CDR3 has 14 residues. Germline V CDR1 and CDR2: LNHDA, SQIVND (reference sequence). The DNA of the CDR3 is TGTGCCAGTAGCCACAGGGCCGGTCTAGATACGCAGTATTTT. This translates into CASSHRAGLDTQYF.

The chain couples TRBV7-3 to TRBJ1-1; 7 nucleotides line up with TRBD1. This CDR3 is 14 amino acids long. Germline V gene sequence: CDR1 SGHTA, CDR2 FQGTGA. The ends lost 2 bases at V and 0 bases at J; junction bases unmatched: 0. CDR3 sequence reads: CASSLGTVNTEAFF. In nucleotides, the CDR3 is TGTGCCAGCAGCTTAGGGACAGTGAACACTGAAGCTTTCTTT.

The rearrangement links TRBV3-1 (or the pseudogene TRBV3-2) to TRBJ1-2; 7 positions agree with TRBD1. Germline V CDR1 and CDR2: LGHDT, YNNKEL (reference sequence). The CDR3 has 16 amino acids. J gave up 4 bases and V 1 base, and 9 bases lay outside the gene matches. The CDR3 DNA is TGTGCCAGCAGCCAAGGAAACGGAGGGGGCGGCTATGGCTACACCTTC. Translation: CASSQGNGGGGYGYTF.

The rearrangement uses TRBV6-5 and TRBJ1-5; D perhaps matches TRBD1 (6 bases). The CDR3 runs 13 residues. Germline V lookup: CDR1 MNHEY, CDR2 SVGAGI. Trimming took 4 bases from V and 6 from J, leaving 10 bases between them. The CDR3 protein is CASSWTASQPQHF. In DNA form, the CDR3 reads TGTGCCAGCAGTTGGACAGCGAGTCAGCCCCAGCATTTT.

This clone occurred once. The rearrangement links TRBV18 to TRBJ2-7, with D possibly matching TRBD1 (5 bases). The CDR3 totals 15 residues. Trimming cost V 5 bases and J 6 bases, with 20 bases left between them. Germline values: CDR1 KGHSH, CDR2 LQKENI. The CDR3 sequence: CASSRFGRADGEQYF. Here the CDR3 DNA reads TGTGCCAGCTCAAGGTTCGGCAGGGCGGATGGCGAGCAGTACTTC.

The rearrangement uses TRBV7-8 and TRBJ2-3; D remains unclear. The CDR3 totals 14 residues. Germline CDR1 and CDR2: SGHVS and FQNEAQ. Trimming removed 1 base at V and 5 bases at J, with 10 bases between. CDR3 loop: CASSLVLTVDTQYF. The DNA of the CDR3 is TGTGCCAGCAGCTTAGTGCTTACAGTAGATACGCAGTATTTT.

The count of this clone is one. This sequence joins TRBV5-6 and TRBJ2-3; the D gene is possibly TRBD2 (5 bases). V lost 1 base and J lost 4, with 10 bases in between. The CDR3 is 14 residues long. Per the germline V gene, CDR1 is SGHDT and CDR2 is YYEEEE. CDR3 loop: CASSLSSAPDTQYF. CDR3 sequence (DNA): TGTGCCAGCAGCTTGAGTAGCGCCCCAGATACGCAGTATTTT.

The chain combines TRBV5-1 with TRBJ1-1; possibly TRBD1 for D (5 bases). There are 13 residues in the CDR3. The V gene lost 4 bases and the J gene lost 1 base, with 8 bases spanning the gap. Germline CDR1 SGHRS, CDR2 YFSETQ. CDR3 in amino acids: CASSIGQNTEAFF. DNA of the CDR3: TGCGCCAGCAGCATAGGACAGAACACTGAAGCTTTCTTT.

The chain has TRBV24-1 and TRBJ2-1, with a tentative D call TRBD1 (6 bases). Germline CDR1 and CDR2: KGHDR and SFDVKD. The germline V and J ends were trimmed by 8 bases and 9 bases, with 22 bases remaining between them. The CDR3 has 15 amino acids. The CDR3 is CATTPGDGGRSEQFF. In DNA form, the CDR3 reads TGTGCCACCACGCCCGGCGATGGGGGCCGAAGTGAGCAGTTCTTC.

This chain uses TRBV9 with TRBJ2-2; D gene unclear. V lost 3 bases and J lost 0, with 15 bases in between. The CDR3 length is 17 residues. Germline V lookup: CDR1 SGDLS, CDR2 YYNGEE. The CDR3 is CASSESGAKPNTGELFF. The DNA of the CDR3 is TGTGCCAGCAGCGAAAGTGGAGCTAAACCGAACACCGGGGAGCTGTTTTTT.

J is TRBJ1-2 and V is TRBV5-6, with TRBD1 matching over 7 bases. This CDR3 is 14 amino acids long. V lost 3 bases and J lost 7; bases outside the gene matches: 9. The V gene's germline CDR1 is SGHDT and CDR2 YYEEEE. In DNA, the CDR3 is TGTGCCAGCAGCTCCGGACAGGTACTAGGTGGCTACACCTTC. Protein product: CASSSGQVLGGYTF.

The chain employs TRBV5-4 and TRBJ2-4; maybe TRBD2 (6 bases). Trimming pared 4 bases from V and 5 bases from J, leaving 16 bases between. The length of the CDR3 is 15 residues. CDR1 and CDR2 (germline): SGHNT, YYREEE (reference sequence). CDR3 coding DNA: TGTGCCAGCAGCCGCCGCGGGACGGACCAAAACATTCAGTACTTC. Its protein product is CASSRRGTDQNIQYF.

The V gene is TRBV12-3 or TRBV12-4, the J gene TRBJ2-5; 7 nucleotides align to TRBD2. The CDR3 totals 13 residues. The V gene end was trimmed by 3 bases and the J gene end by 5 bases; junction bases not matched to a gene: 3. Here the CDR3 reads CASSFMGGETQYF. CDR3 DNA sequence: TGTGCCAGCAGTTTCATGGGGGGGGAGACCCAGTACTTC.

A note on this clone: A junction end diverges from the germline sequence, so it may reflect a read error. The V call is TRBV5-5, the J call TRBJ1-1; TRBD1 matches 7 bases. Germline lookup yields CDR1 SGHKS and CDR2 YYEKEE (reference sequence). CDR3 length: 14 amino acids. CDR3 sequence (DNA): TGTGCCAGCAGATTGGGACAGATGAACACTGAAGCTTTCTTT. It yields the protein CASRLGQMNTEAFF.